The sequence of this T cell receptor beta chain was determined in a study of blood T cell repertoires in COVID-19. Across the whole study: Sites across the United States, Italy and Spain contributed samples from acute and convalescent COVID-19. T cells, B-cell-depleted T cells, or PBMCs supplied cDNA or gDNA.

TCRdb keeps only in-frame clones here, not all; method: immunoSEQ multiplex PCR. The table includes hundreds of thousands of clones, approximately 90% detected once. Recovered status in Cohort 3 required two negative PCRs, clearance, or symptom resolution. The germline V gene encodes CDR1 LNHNV and CDR2 YYDKDF (reference sequence). The CDR3 totals 16 residues. The J segment lost 4 bases and the V segment lost 1 base, leaving 7 bases of the junction unmatched. The V call is TRBV15, the J call TRBJ2-1, with 7 bases that match TRBD2. This clonotype originated in a middle-aged woman who had recovered from COVID-19. Sequenced material: PBMCs or T cells enriched from blood (not recorded which). The DNA for the CDR3 is TGTGCCACCAGCAGAGGGGGGGGAGCGGGATACAATGAGCAGTTCTTC. Its translation: CATSRGGGAGYNEQFF.